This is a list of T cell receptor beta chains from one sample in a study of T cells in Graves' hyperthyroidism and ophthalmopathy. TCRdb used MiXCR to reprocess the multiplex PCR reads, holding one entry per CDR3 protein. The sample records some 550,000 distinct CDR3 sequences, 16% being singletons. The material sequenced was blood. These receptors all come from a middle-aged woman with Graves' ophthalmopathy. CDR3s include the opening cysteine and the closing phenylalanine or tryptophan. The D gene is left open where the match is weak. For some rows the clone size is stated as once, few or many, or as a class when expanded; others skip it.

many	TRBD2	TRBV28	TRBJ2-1	TGTGCCAGCAGGGGACTAGCGGGAGTGTCCTACAATGAGCAGTTCTTC	CASRGLAGVSYNEQFF
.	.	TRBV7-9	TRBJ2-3	TGTGCCAGCAGCTCCCCGGCCTCCCGTTTAGATACGCAGTATTTT	CASSSPASRLDTQYF
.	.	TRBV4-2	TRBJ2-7	TGTGCCAGCAGCCAAGACCCTAGCGTTACCTACGAGCAGTACTTC	CASSQDPSVTYEQYF
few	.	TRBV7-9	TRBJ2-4	TGTGCCAGCAGCACGAACACAGGGGCCAAAAACATTCAGTACTTC	CASSTNTGAKNIQYF
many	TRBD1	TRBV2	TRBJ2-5	TGTGCCACTCTGACAGGGCAAGAGACCCAGTACTTC	CATLTGQETQYF
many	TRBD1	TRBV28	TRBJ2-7	TGTGCCAGCAGGCTACCGACAGGGGGCTTCGAGCAGTACTTC	CASRLPTGGFEQYF
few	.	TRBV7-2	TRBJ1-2	TGTGCCAGCAGCAGAGGGGGTAATAATGGCTACACCTTC	CASSRGGNNGYTF
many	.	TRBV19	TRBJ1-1	TGTGCCAGCAGCATTGGACAGCTGAACACTGAAGCTTTCTTT	CASSIGQLNTEAFF
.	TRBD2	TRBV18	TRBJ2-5	TGTGCCAGCTCCCTCCTGACTAGCCTCCAAGAGACCCAGTACTTC	CASSLLTSLQETQYF
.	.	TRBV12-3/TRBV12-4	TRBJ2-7	TGTGCCAGCAGTTTGGAGGGGACAGTCCCCGAGCAGTACTTC	CASSLEGTVPEQYF
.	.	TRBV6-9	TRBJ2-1	TGTGCCAGCAGTACCCGTATTAATTGCTACAATGAGCAGTTCTTC	CASSTRINCYNEQFF
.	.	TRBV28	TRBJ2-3	TGTGCCAGCAGCACCATTAGGGGGACTTATACCACAGATACGCAGTATTTT	CASSTIRGTYTTDTQYF
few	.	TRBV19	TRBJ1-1	TGTGCCAGTAGTATCAAGGTGGGCACTGAAGCTTTCTTT	CASSIKVGTEAFF
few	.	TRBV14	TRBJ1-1	TGTGCCAGCAGCCAAGACTTAGGCAGTGAAGCTTTCTTT	CASSQDLGSEAFF
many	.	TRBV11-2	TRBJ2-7	TGTGCCAGCAGTCGGGCCGGGACATTAACCTACGAGCAGTACTTC	CASSRAGTLTYEQYF
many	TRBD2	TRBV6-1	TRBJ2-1	TGTGCCAGCAGTGAGGTAGGGCTAGCGGGAGGAAATGAGCAGTTCTTC	CASSEVGLAGGNEQFF
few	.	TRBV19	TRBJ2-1	TGTGCCAGTAGTATATTGGGAGACCCCAACAATGAGCAGTTCTTC	CASSILGDPNNEQFF
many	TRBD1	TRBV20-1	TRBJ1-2	TGCAGTGCTAGCGTCAGGGGGCAGGGGGGCTACACCTTC	CSASVRGQGGYTF
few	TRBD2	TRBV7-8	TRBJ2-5	TGTGCCGGGGGTGGGGGGGGGATGGAGACCCAGTACTTC	CAGGGGGMETQYF
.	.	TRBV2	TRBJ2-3	TGTGCCAGCACTCCGGGACTTCCCTCCACAGATACGCAGTATTTT	CASTPGLPSTDTQYF
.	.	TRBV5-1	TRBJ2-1	TGCGCCAGCAGCTTGTCAGGCCCCCCGGCCAATGAGCAGTTCTTC	CASSLSGPPANEQFF
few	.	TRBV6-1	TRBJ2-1	TGTGCCAGCCGGCGGGACGGTCTTGTGAATGAGCAGTTCTTC	CASRRDGLVNEQFF
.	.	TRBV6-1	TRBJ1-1	TGTGCCAGCATTCGGACTGTGAACACTGAAGCTTTCTTT	CASIRTVNTEAFF
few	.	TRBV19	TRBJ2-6	TGTGCCTGTGGGAACGGGGCCAACGTCCTGACTTTC	CACGNGANVLTF
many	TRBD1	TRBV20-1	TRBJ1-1	TGCAGTGCTAGAGTTGACAGGGAACGTGCTTTCTTT	CSARVDRERAFF
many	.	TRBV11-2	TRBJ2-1	TGTGCCAGCAGCTTCTCCCTCGTCCCAGTCTACAATGAGCAGTTCTTC	CASSFSLVPVYNEQFF
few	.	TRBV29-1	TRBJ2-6	TGCAGCGTTGGACCGGGCGGCTCTGGGGCCAACGTCCTGACTTTC	CSVGPGGSGANVLTF
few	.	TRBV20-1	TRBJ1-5	TGCAGTGCTAGAGATCGAGCAGAGGGAGGCAATCAGCCCCAGCATTTT	CSARDRAEGGNQPQHF
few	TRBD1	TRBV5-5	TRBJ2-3	TGTGCCAGCAGCCAGGGACAGGGGGCGGTCACAGATACGCAGTATTTT	CASSQGQGAVTDTQYF
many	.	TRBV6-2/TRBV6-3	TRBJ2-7	TGTGCCAGCAGTTACCCTCCTAAGGACTACGAGCAGTACTTC	CASSYPPKDYEQYF
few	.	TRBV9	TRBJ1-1	TGTGCCAGCAGCGTAACCGGGCTACAAAACACTGAAGCTTTCTTT	CASSVTGLQNTEAFF
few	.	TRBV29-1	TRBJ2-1	TGCAGCGTTGAAAAGGGGATCTCCTACAATGAGCAGTTCTTC	CSVEKGISYNEQFF
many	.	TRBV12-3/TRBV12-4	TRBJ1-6	TGTGCCAGCAGTTTAGCGCTAGGGGGTTCACCCCTCCACTTT	CASSLALGGSPLHF
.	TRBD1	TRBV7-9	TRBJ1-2	TGTGCCAGCAGCTTTGACAGGGAAGAGGATGGCTACACCTTC	CASSFDREEDGYTF
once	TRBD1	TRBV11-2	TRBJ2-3	TGTGCCAGCAGCTTCACAGGGGCTAAGGCAGATACGCAGTATTTT	CASSFTGAKADTQYF
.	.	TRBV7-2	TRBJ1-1	TGTGCCAGCAGCTCCAGTTGGGGCAACACTGAAGCTTTCTTT	CASSSSWGNTEAFF
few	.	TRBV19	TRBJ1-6	TGTGCCAGTAGAGAGGTCGGGGGACCCGACCATTCACCCCTCCACTTT	CASREVGGPDHSPLHF
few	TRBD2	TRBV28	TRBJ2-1	TGTGCCAGCGGAGCGGGAGATGGGAGTGAGCAGTTCTTC	CASGAGDGSEQFF
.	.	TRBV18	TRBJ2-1	TGTGCCAGCTCACCATTAAGCCAGGGTTACAATGAGCAGTTCTTC	CASSPLSQGYNEQFF
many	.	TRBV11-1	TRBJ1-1	TGTGCCAGCAGCTTAGCTTTAGAGGGAGAGACTGAAGCTTTCTTT	CASSLALEGETEAFF
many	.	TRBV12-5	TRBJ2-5	TGTGCTAGTGGTTCCTCCCTCGACGAGGGGTCGGAGACCCAGTACTTC	CASGSSLDEGSETQYF
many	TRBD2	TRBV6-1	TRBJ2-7	TGTGCCAGCAGTTTTCTAGCGGGGTACGAGCAGTACTTC	CASSFLAGYEQYF